This entry lists 26 T cell receptor beta chains sequenced from one sample in a study of T cell repertoires in cytomegalovirus infection. TCRdb re-analysed the reads in MiXCR, keeping a single row per CDR3 protein. This table has about 830,000 distinct CDR3 sequences, 30% to 35% appearing once. Antigens for these TCRs are unknown. Sequences were derived from cultured CD8+ T cells from PBMCs, sampled from culture after CMV antigen stimulation. These receptors were collected from a human donor in good health (CMV status not recorded). Some clones in this sample may be carry-over from other donors' samples.

This clonotype was recorded a few times. J is TRBJ2-3 and V is TRBV9; 9 bases agree with TRBD2. Germline V lookup: CDR1 SGDLS, CDR2 YYNGEE. The CDR3 contains 15 residues. J gave up 3 bases and V 3 bases, and 5 bases lay outside the gene matches. The CDR3 here is CASSGGTSKTDTQYF. In DNA form, the CDR3 reads TGTGCCAGCAGCGGCGGGACTAGCAAGACAGATACGCAGTATTTT.

The rearrangement joins TRBV12-3 or TRBV12-4 to TRBJ1-5; D unresolved. V was clipped by 5 bases and J by 0 bases, with 14 bases between them. This CDR3 spans 16 amino acids. The CDR3 sequence is CASSPGSPYSNQPQHF. In DNA, the CDR3 is TGTGCCAGCAGTCCCGGGAGCCCTTATAGCAATCAGCCCCAGCATTTT.

To note about this clonotype: A junction end diverges from the germline sequence, so it may reflect a read error. J is TRBJ1-1 and V is TRBV12-3 or TRBV12-4, with 9 nucleotides matching TRBD1. CDR3 length equals 12 residues. CDR3 sequence reads: CASSLLAGQGLF. DNA for the CDR3: TGTGCCAGCAGTCTCCTTGCGGGACAGGGTCTCTTT.

The chain recombines TRBV6-5 with TRBJ1-5; 8 nucleotides match TRBD1. With 0 bases clipped from V and 10 bases from J, the junction kept 8 bases outside the gene matches. Germline CDR1 and CDR2: MNHEY and SVGAGI. CDR3 length equals 15 residues. CDR3 sequence reads: CASSYSTGQGHPQHF. The CDR3, as DNA: TGTGCCAGCAGTTACTCGACTGGACAGGGTCATCCCCAGCATTTT.

This clonotype showed up just a few times. The CDR3 spells CASSLDPQTNTEAFF. CDR3 bases: TGTGCCAGCAGCTTAGATCCACAGACAAACACTGAAGCTTTCTTT. The chain carries TRBV11-2 and TRBJ1-1; D is uncertain. CDR3 length equals 15 residues. Trimming took 0 bases from V and 2 from J, leaving 10 bases between them. Germline CDR1 SGHAT, CDR2 FQNNGV.

The chain carries TRBV2 and TRBJ2-1; D is undetermined. Germline CDR1 reads SNHLY; CDR2 reads FYNNEI. The CDR3 is made up of 13 amino acids. V lost 3 bases and J lost 2, with 5 bases in between. CDR3 residues: CASSESPYNEQFF. CDR3 nucleotides: TGTGCCAGCAGTGAGAGTCCCTACAATGAGCAGTTCTTC.

V is TRBV7-8 and J is TRBJ1-2, with D perhaps matching TRBD1 (5 bases). Per the germline V gene, CDR1 is SGHVS and CDR2 is FQNEAQ. CDR3 size: 11 residues. The V and J ends lost 7 bases and 8 bases respectively, with 11 bases between them. This chain's CDR3 is CASTQGVGYTF. The CDR3 region has the DNA TGTGCCAGCACCCAGGGAGTCGGCTACACCTTC.

This chain joins TRBV5-1 and TRBJ1-3, with TRBD1 as a possible D gene (6 bases). Germline V CDR1 and CDR2: SGHRS, YFSETQ. V was trimmed by 1 base and J by 2 bases, leaving 10 bases between them. This CDR3 spans 15 amino acids. DNA for the CDR3: TGCGCCAGCAGCTTGACAGGGTCGACTGGAAACACCATATATTTT. It is translated as CASSLTGSTGNTIYF.

This clonotype turned up a few times. The CDR3 end shows no conserved phenylalanine or tryptophan, and so a read error is likely. The limits of the CDR3 on the DNA are not certain, so only TCRdb's listed CDR3 is given. V is TRBV5-5 and J is TRBJ1-2. The CDR3 has 11 amino acids, counting both end residues. Germline lookup yields CDR1 SGHKS and CDR2 YYEKEE (reference sequence). The CDR3 is CASSSGLAARL.

The chain is built from TRBV12-3 or TRBV12-4 and TRBJ1-5; D unresolved. The CDR3 extends over 14 amino acids. The ends were cut back, 3 bases at V and 0 bases at J, with 6 bases in the middle. The CDR3 here is CASSFKYSNQPQHF. The CDR3 nucleotides read TGTGCCAGCAGTTTTAAATATAGCAATCAGCCCCAGCATTTT.

V gene TRBV15 combines with J gene TRBJ1-1; possibly TRBD1 for D (5 bases). Germline CDR1 reads LNHNV; CDR2 reads YYDKDF (reference sequence). The ends were cut back, 3 bases at V and 6 bases at J, with 20 bases in the middle. The CDR3 spans 16 residues. The CDR3 DNA reads TGTGCCACCAGCAGTTTGGGGGACCGGGAGGCCTCTGAAGCTTTCTTT. Its protein is CATSSLGDREASEAFF.

V usage is TRBV19 and J usage is TRBJ2-7; possibly TRBD1 for D (6 bases). The CDR3 sequence is 15 residues long. Trimming removed 7 bases at V and 0 bases at J, with 16 bases between. The V gene's germline CDR1 is LNHDA and CDR2 SQIVND (reference sequence). CDR3 nucleotide sequence: TGTGCCAGTATCACCAGGGGTCTGAGCTCCTACGAGCAGTACGTC. It translates to CASITRGLSSYEQYV.

The chain carries TRBV20-1 and TRBJ1-2; TRBD1 agrees at 7 bases. Losses at the gene ends were 2 bases for V and 3 bases for J; bases not matched to a gene: 3. This CDR3 is built from 13 residues. CDR1 is DFQATT, CDR2 SNEGSKA, per germline (reference sequence). The DNA for the CDR3 is TGCAGTGCTAGACGCGGACAGGACTATGGCTACACCTTC. Translated, it gives CSARRGQDYGYTF.

The chain carries TRBV7-3 and TRBJ1-1; a weak D match, TRBD1 (5 bases). CDR1 is SGHTA, CDR2 FQGTGA, per germline. The V end lost 0 bases, the J end lost 6 bases, and 8 bases lay between the germline ends. There are 13 residues in the CDR3. The chain's CDR3 is CASSLTLGAEAFF. The DNA for the CDR3 is TGTGCCAGCAGCTTAACGTTAGGGGCTGAAGCTTTCTTT.

The gene calls are TRBV9 and TRBJ1-1; tentatively, D is TRBD1 (6 bases). Germline assignment: CDR1 SGDLS and CDR2 YYNGEE. The germline V and J ends were trimmed by 1 base and 0 bases, with 16 bases remaining between them. The CDR3 covers 17 residues. In DNA form, the CDR3 reads TGTGCCAGCAGCGTAAGGCGGGACACGGACATGAACACTGAAGCTTTCTTT. Its translation: CASSVRRDTDMNTEAFF. The entire variable domain, with the rest obtained from reference TRBV9 and TRBJ1-1, is as follows: DSGVTQTPKHLITATGQRVTLRCSPRSGDLSVYWYQQSLDQGLQFLIQYYNGEERAKGNILERFSAQQFPDLHSELNLSSLELGDSALYFCASSVRRDTDMNTEAFFGQGTRLTVV.

The chain carries TRBV15 and TRBJ1-1, with unresolved D. CDR3 length: 12 residues. The V end lost 1 base, the J end lost 7 bases, and 7 bases lay between the germline ends. CDR1 and CDR2 (germline): LNHNV, YYDKDF (reference sequence). CDR3 sequence: CATSRGGSEAFF. CDR3 nucleotide sequence: TGTGCCACCAGCAGAGGAGGCAGTGAAGCTTTCTTT.

The V and J genes are TRBV10-3 and TRBJ2-7, with D perhaps TRBD1 (6 bases). Germline loops: CDR1 ENHRY, CDR2 SYGVKD. The ends were cut back, 11 bases at V and 3 bases at J, with 20 bases in the middle. The CDR3 is 14 residues long. The CDR3 spells CAFGRDGTHYEQYF. Here the CDR3 DNA reads TGTGCCTTTGGCCGCGACGGGACACACTACGAGCAGTACTTC.

The chain uses TRBV12-3 or TRBV12-4 and TRBJ1-2; perhaps TRBD1 as D (6 bases). The CDR3 contains 16 residues. V was cut by 0 bases and J by 5 bases, with 16 bases left in between. The CDR3 nucleotides read TGTGCCAGCAGTTTAGCCCAGACAGGCCGACCTTATGGCTACACCTTC. It codes for CASSLAQTGRPYGYTF.

The rearrangement uses TRBV2 and TRBJ2-7; 9 nucleotides match TRBD2. CDR3 length: 14 amino acids. Germline V gene lookup returns CDR1 SNHLY and CDR2 FYNNEI. The V segment lost 8 bases and the J segment 0 bases; nucleotides outside the gene matches: 5. The CDR3 sequence: CASLQRGASYEQYV. In nucleotides, the CDR3 is TGTGCCAGCCTCCAGCGGGGGGCCTCCTACGAGCAGTACGTC.

The chain employs TRBV11-2 and TRBJ2-5; D remains unclear. Germline CDR1 reads SGHAT; CDR2 reads FQNNGV. The CDR3 consists of 15 residues. Trimming stripped 0 bases from V and 0 bases from J, with 8 bases between. CDR3 nucleotides: TGTGCCAGCAGCTTAGATGTTTCAAACCAAGAGACCCAGTACTTC. Translating gives CASSLDVSNQETQYF.

The chain couples TRBV4-1 to TRBJ1-4, with 7 positions matching TRBD1. Trimming took 3 bases from V and 8 from J; bases not matched to a gene: 12. The CDR3 runs 16 residues. The germline V gene has CDR1 MGHRA and CDR2 YSYEKL. The CDR3 bases are TGCGCCAGCAGCCAGGCCGAGAAGGGGGCAGGCGAAAAACTGTTTTTT. Amino acid sequence: CASSQAEKGAGEKLFF.

The chain employs TRBV12-5 and TRBJ1-2; D may be TRBD1 (5 bases). The CDR3 runs 14 residues. The V end lost 5 bases, the J end lost 8 bases, and 18 bases lay between the germline ends. Germline CDR1 and CDR2: LGHNT and FRNRAP. The CDR3 sequence: CASGPGGGARGYTF. CDR3 bases: TGTGCTAGTGGTCCCGGCGGGGGAGCTCGAGGCTACACCTTC.

This clonotype came up a few times. The rearrangement uses TRBV7-3 and TRBJ2-1; TRBD1 matches 7 bases. CDR3 length equals 15 residues. Germline trimming cut 5 bases from V and 2 bases from J; bases unmatched to any gene: 6. Germline V gene data show CDR1 as SGHTA and CDR2 as FQGTGA. Here the CDR3 reads CASSPTGTAYNEQFF. The CDR3, as DNA: TGTGCCAGCAGCCCCACCGGGACAGCCTACAATGAGCAGTTCTTC.

The table lists this clonotype with many counts. V and J are TRBV10-3 and TRBJ2-5, with 11 nucleotides matching TRBD2. Germline values: CDR1 ENHRY, CDR2 SYGVKD. V shed 8 bases and J 5 bases; nucleotides not matched to a gene: 4. This CDR3 is 13 amino acids long. The CDR3 sequence: CAIGGLAAETQYF. In DNA, the CDR3 is TGTGCCATCGGGGGACTAGCGGCTGAGACCCAGTACTTC.

V usage is TRBV7-9 and J usage is TRBJ1-5; 8 bases align to TRBD1. Trimming removed 4 bases from V and 0 bases from J; junction bases left unmatched: 5. The CDR3 length is 16 residues. Per germline, CDR1 SEHNR and CDR2 FQNEAQ (reference sequence). CDR3 in DNA: TGTGCCAGCAGCTCCCTGGACAGGGATAGCAATCAGCCCCAGCATTTT. Protein sequence: CASSSLDRDSNQPQHF.

This chain links TRBV29-1 with TRBJ2-7; D may match TRBD1 or TRBD2 (5 bases each). V was clipped by 1 base and J by 3 bases, with 7 bases between them. The CDR3 has 12 residues. Germline CDR1 is SQVTM and CDR2 is ANQGSEA. The CDR3 DNA follows: TGCAGCGTTGAAGGGGACGACTACGAGCAGTACTTC. Its protein is CSVEGDDYEQYF.